The 21 T cell receptor beta chains given below trace back to one sample, sequenced in a study of vaccination and CD4 T cells after COVID-19. The Oncomine TCR Beta short-read assay was applied to DNA of cultured CD4+ T cells. A single record per CDR3 protein comes from TCRdb applying MiXCR to the PCR reads. Of about 23,000 distinct CDR3 sequences listed, about 35% are singletons. Time point: late sampling 161 to 241 days after vaccination in three convalescent patients. Treatment noted: approximately nine-day PBMC culture with coronavirus spike peptide pools or control peptides (ViraFEST assay). No antigen has been identified for these receptors. The sample consisted of CD4+ T cells from blood, cultured in vitro, taken about 7 months after SARS-CoV-2 vaccination. The origin of the receptors is a human donor who had recovered from COVID-19.

The chain couples TRBV20-1 to TRBJ2-5; the D gene is possibly TRBD1 (5 bases). Germline values: CDR1 DFQATT, CDR2 SNEGSKA (reference sequence). Trimming pared 7 bases from V and 1 base from J, leaving 22 bases between. The CDR3 runs to 16 residues. CDR3 region: CSVRPSRQGGQETQYF. Here the CDR3 DNA reads TGCAGTGTTCGCCCCTCTAGGCAGGGTGGCCAAGAGACCCAGTACTTC.

The chain couples TRBV6-4 to TRBJ2-1; 7 bases align to TRBD2. V lost 4 bases, J lost 2 bases, and 8 bases stayed unmatched. The germline CDR1 and CDR2 sequences are MRHNA and SNTAGT. The CDR3 totals 16 residues. The CDR3 protein is CASSVTGEGPYNEQFF. For the CDR3, the DNA is TGTGCCAGCAGTGTGACGGGGGAGGGCCCCTACAATGAGCAGTTCTTC.

The V call is TRBV20-1, the J call TRBJ2-5; unclear D gene. The germline CDR1 and CDR2 sequences are DFQATT and SNEGSKA (reference sequence). This CDR3 region has 15 residues. Deletions cut 8 bases from V and 0 bases from J, with 19 bases between. The CDR3 DNA reads as TGCAGTATGGCCCCTTCGATTTCAAACCAAGAGACCCAGTACTTC. Its protein product is CSMAPSISNQETQYF.

In its sample, this clonotype was seen a few times. This sequence joins TRBV29-1 and TRBJ2-7; the D gene is possibly TRBD2 (5 bases). Germline CDR1 reads SQVTM; CDR2 reads ANQGSEA. The CDR3 contains 14 residues. V lost 0 bases to trimming and J lost 7 bases, with 16 bases between them. The CDR3 nucleotides are TGCAGCGTTGAAGAAGGCCCTGGGCCGGGGGAGCAGTACTTC. Residues: CSVEEGPGPGEQYF.

This clonotype has a handful of counts. This chain connects TRBV7-9 to TRBJ2-7; 11 bases agree with TRBD2. This CDR3 has 16 amino acids. Per germline, CDR1 SEHNR and CDR2 FQNEAQ (reference sequence). V trimming: 5 bases; J trimming: 3 bases; junction bases outside the gene matches: 9. CDR3 nucleotides: TGTGCCAGCAGCCCGAGAGCTAGCGGGAGGCTCTACGAGCAGTACTTC. As protein: CASSPRASGRLYEQYF.

The rearrangement joins TRBV5-5 to TRBJ2-5; TRBD1 is a possible D gene (5 bases). The germline V gene has CDR1 SGHKS and CDR2 YYEKEE (reference sequence). The CDR3 extends over 14 amino acids. The V end was cut by 0 bases, the J end by 4 bases, with 10 bases between. CDR3 loop: CASSLVQGGETQYF. In nucleotides, the CDR3 is TGTGCCAGCAGCTTGGTGCAGGGTGGAGAGACCCAGTACTTC.

The chain links TRBV6-1 to TRBJ1-1; 7 positions agree with TRBD1. The CDR3 extends over 15 amino acids. Germline-derived CDR1 and CDR2 are MNHNS and SASEGT. Trimming removed 7 bases from V and 9 bases from J; junction bases left unmatched: 17. The CDR3 sequence is CASNPTTGMMWKAFF. As DNA, the CDR3 is TGTGCCAGCAACCCGACGACAGGGATGATGTGGAAAGCTTTCTTT.

The count of this clonotype is one. The rearrangement joins TRBV6-4 to TRBJ1-1; D may be TRBD1 (5 bases). CDR3 length equals 15 residues. CDR1 is MRHNA, CDR2 SNTAGT, per germline. Trimming shortened V by 6 bases and J by 7 bases, and 21 bases separated the two germline ends. CDR3 sequence reads: CASRRDFGTHFEAFF. The CDR3 DNA reads as TGTGCCAGCAGAAGGGACTTTGGGACGCACTTTGAAGCTTTCTTT.

The V gene is TRBV7-9, the J gene TRBJ1-5; D gene uncertain. The CDR3 has 15 residues. Trimming removed 4 bases at V and 4 bases at J, with 14 bases between. In germline, CDR1 is SEHNR, CDR2 FQNEAQ (reference sequence). The CDR3 sequence is CASSSGSGRNQPQHF. CDR3 bases: TGTGCCAGCAGCTCCGGGTCGGGCCGGAATCAGCCCCAGCATTTT.

The genes are TRBV7-9 and TRBJ2-1; 7 bases are shared with TRBD2. J was trimmed by 4 bases and V by 5 bases; bases with no gene match: 8. The CDR3 covers 15 residues. In germline, CDR1 is SEHNR, CDR2 FQNEAQ (reference sequence). This chain's CDR3 is CASSGERRGYNEQFF. The CDR3 nucleotides are TGTGCCAGCAGCGGGGAGAGGCGGGGGTACAATGAGCAGTTCTTC.

This sequence joins TRBV7-8 and TRBJ2-5, with D perhaps TRBD1 (6 bases). The germline gives CDR1 SGHVS, CDR2 FQNEAQ. The CDR3 sequence is 15 residues long. Trimming cost V 5 bases and J 5 bases, with 18 bases left between them. CDR3 DNA: TGTGCCAGCAGCCTAACAGGGTTTGGAGAGGAGACCCAGTACTTC. This codes for CASSLTGFGEETQYF.

The gene calls are TRBV11-2 and TRBJ1-2; no definite D call. CDR1 and CDR2 from the germline V gene are SGHAT and FQNNGV. The CDR3 is 11 residues long. The CDR3 here is CATEGVGGYTF. CDR3 DNA: TGTGCTACCGAGGGAGTCGGCGGCTACACCTTC.

The chain combines TRBV20-1 with TRBJ2-2; 12 bases align to TRBD2. The CDR3 length is 15 residues. The germline V gene encodes CDR1 DFQATT and CDR2 SNEGSKA (reference sequence). J was trimmed by 5 bases and V by 6 bases; bases with no gene match: 7. CDR3 amino acids: CSAETSGSRTGELFF. The CDR3 nucleotides read TGCAGTGCCGAGACTAGCGGGAGCCGGACCGGGGAGCTGTTTTTT.

The CDR3 is CASSLSGGEQFF. Here the CDR3 DNA reads TGTGCCAGCAGCCTATCGGGTGGTGAGCAGTTCTTC. The chain recombines TRBV6-1 with TRBJ2-1, with D hard to call. The V gene lost 6 bases and the J gene lost 9 bases, with 12 bases spanning the gap. The CDR3 spans 12 residues. In germline, CDR1 is MNHNS, CDR2 SASEGT.

This clonotype was detected a few times. The V gene is TRBV19, the J gene TRBJ2-7; D is unclear. V shed 8 bases and J shed 2 bases, with 7 bases lying between them. The CDR3 is 11 residues long. Germline lookup yields CDR1 LNHDA and CDR2 SQIVND (reference sequence). The CDR3 DNA is TGTGCCAGTGGAAGGACCTACGAGCAGTACTTC. Its protein is CASGRTYEQYF.

This clonotype occurred a few times. This chain joins TRBV7-9 and TRBJ1-2, with D perhaps TRBD1 (6 bases). The V gene's germline CDR1 is SEHNR and CDR2 FQNEAQ (reference sequence). CDR3 length: 15 amino acids. V lost 0 bases and J 6 bases, leaving 14 bases between the germline ends. CDR3 sequence reads: CASSLAIGGKDGYTF. The CDR3 region has the DNA TGTGCCAGCAGCTTAGCGATAGGGGGAAAGGATGGCTACACCTTC.

This chain connects TRBV6-1 to TRBJ2-7; TRBD1 aligns across 9 bases. There are 14 residues in the CDR3. Germline loops: CDR1 MNHNS, CDR2 SASEGT. Germline trimming cut 8 bases from V and 0 bases from J; bases unmatched to any gene: 5. The CDR3 bases are TGTGCCAGCGGGAGGACAGGGGACTCCTACGAGCAGTACTTC. Its translation is CASGRTGDSYEQYF.

This chain uses TRBV7-2 with TRBJ1-5; D unclear. Germline CDR1 reads SGHTA; CDR2 reads FQGNSA. The CDR3 covers 14 residues. Deletions cut 5 bases from V and 7 bases from J, with 15 bases between. CDR3 nucleotide sequence: TGTGCCAGCAGCCCCCAGGACGGACCCCAGCCCCAGCATTTT. This sequence encodes CASSPQDGPQPQHF.

V gene TRBV6-2 or TRBV6-3 combines with J gene TRBJ2-6, with a weak D call TRBD2 (7 bases). The CDR3 has 18 amino acids. V lost 4 bases, J lost 4 bases, and 20 bases lay in between. Germline V lookup: CDR1 MNHEY, CDR2 SVGEGT. The CDR3 sequence is CASSFVLGGRSGANVLTF. The CDR3 nucleotides are TGTGCCAGCAGTTTCGTACTGGGGGGGCGATCGGGGGCCAACGTCCTGACTTTC.

The chain uses TRBV28 and TRBJ2-1, with D tentatively TRBD1 or TRBD2 (5 bases each). Germline V CDR1 and CDR2: MDHEN, SYDVKM. The CDR3 sequence is 14 residues long. The V end lost 8 bases, the J end lost 6 bases, and 17 bases lay between the germline ends. The CDR3 sequence is CASAWGRGSNEQFF. The CDR3, as DNA: TGTGCCAGCGCTTGGGGGAGAGGGTCCAATGAGCAGTTCTTC.

V gene TRBV20-1 combines with J gene TRBJ2-5, with TRBD2 identical over 10 bases. CDR1 and CDR2 from the germline V gene are DFQATT and SNEGSKA (reference sequence). The length of the CDR3 is 19 residues. J was trimmed by 3 bases and V by 0 bases; bases with no gene match: 16. CDR3 protein: CSARDQLAGEVGPKETQYF. The CDR3 DNA reads as TGCAGTGCTAGAGATCAGCTAGCGGGAGAGGTTGGACCTAAAGAGACCCAGTACTTC.